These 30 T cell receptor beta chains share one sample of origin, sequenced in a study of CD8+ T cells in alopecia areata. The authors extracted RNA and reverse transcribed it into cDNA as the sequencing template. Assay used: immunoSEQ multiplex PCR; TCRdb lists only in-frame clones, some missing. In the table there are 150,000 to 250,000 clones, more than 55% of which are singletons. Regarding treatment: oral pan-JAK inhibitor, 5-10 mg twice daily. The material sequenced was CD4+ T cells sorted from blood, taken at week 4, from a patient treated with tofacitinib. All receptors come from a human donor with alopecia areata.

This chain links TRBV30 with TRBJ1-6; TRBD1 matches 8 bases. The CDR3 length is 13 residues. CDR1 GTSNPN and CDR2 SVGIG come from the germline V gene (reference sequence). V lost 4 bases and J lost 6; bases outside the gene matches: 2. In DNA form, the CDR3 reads TGTGCCTGGACGGGACAGGTTAATTCACCCCTCCACTTT. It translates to CAWTGQVNSPLHF.

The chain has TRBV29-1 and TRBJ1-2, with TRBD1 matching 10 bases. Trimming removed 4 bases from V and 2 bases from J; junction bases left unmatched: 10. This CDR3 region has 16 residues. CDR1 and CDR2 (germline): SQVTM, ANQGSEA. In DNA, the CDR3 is TGCAGCGTTGGGGTCGACAGGGGGCTTTCCAACTATGGCTACACCTTC. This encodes CSVGVDRGLSNYGYTF.

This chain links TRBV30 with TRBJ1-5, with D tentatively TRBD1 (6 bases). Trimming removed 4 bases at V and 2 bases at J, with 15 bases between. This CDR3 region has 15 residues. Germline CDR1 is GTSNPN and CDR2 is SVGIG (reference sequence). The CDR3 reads CAWTPGGGGNQPQHF. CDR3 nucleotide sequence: TGTGCCTGGACCCCAGGAGGGGGGGGCAATCAGCCCCAGCATTTT.

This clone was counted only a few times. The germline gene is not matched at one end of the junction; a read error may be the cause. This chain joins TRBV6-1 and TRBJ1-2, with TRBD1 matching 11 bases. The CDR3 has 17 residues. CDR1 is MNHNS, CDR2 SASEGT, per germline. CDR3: CASSQAGTGGLVYGYTF. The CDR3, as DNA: TGTGCCAGCAGTCAAGCCGGGACAGGGGGTCTGGTCTATGGCTACACCTTC.

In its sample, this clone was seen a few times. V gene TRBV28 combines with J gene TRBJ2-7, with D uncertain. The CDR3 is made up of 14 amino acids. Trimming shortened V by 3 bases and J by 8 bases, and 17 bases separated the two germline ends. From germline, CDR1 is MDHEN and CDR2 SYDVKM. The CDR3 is CASSLTTRRRQQYF. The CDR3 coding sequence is TGTGCCAGCAGTTTGACGACCAGGCGTAGACAGCAGTACTTC. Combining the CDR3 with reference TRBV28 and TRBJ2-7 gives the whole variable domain DVKVTQSSRYLVKRTGEKVFLECVQDMDHENMFWYRQDPGLGLRLIYFSYDVKMKEKGDIPEGYSVSREKKERFSLILESASTNQTSMYLCASSLTTRRRQQYFGPGTRLTVT.

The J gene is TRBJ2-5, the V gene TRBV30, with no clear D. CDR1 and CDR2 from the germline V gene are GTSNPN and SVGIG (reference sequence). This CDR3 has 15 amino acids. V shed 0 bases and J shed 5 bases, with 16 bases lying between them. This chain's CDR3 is CAWSVLQPLYETQYF. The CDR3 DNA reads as TGTGCCTGGAGTGTACTACAGCCTCTGTATGAGACCCAGTACTTC.

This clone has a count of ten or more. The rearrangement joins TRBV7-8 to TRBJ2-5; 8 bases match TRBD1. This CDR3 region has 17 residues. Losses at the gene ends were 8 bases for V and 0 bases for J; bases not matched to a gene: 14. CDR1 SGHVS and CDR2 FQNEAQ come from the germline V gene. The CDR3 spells CASSRAGGFSYQETQYF. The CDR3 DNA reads TGTGCCAGCTCCCGGGCAGGGGGCTTCTCGTACCAAGAGACCCAGTACTTC.

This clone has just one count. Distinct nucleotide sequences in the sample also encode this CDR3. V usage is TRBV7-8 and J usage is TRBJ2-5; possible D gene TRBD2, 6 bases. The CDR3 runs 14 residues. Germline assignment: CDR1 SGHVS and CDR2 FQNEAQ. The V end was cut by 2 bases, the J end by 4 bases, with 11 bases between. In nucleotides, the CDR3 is TGTGCCAGCAGCTTAAGGCAGGGAGGAGAGACCCAGTACTTC. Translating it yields CASSLRQGGETQYF. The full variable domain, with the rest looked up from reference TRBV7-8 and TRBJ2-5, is GAGVSQSPRYKVAKRGQDVALRCDPISGHVSLFWYQQALGQGPEFLTYFQNEAQLDKSGLPSDRFFAERPEGSVSTLKIQRTQQEDSAVYLCASSLRQGGETQYFGPGTRLLVL.

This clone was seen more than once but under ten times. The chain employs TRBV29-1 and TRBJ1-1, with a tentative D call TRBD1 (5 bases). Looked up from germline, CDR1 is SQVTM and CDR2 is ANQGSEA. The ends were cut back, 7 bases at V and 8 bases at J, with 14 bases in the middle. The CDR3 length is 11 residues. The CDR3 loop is CSGEWGGEAFF. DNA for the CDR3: TGCAGCGGGGAGTGGGGGGGAGAAGCTTTCTTT.

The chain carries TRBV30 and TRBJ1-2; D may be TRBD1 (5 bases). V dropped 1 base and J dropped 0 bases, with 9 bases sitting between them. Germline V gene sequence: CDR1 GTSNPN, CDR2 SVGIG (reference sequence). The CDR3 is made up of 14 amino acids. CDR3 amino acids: CAWSDRFSNYGYTF. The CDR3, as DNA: TGTGCCTGGAGTGACAGGTTTTCTAACTATGGCTACACCTTC.

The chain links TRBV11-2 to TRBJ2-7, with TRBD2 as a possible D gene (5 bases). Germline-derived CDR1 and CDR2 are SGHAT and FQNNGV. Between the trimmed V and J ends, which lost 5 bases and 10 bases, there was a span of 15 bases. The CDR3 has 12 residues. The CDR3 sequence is CASSLIAGEQYF. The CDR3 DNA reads TGTGCCAGCAGCCTAATCGCGGGTGAACAGTACTTC.

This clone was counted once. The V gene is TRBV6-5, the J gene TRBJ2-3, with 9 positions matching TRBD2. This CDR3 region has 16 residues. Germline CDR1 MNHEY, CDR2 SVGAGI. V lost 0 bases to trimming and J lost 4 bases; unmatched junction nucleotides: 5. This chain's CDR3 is CASSYSGASGADTQYF. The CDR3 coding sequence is TGTGCCAGCAGTTACTCGGGGGCTAGCGGGGCAGATACGCAGTATTTT.

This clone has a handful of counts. CDR3 DNA: TGTGCCAGCCGGGCCTTAGCGGTCGCGAACACCGGGGAGCTGTTTTTT. Translation: CASRALAVANTGELFF. The chain couples TRBV5-4 to TRBJ2-2, with D perhaps TRBD2 (6 bases). Germline CDR1 reads SGHNT; CDR2 reads YYREEE (reference sequence). CDR3 length: 16 amino acids. V was pared by 7 bases and J by 0 bases, with 16 bases between.

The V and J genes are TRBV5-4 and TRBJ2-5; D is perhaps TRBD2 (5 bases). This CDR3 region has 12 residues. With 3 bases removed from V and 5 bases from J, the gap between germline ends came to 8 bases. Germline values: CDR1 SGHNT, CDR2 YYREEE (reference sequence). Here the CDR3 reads CASSWGEETQYF. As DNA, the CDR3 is TGTGCCAGCAGCTGGGGAGAGGAGACCCAGTACTTC.

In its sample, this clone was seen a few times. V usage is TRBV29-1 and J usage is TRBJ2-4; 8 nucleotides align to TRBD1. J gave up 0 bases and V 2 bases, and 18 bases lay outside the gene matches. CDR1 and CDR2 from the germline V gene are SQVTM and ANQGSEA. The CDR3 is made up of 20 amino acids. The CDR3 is CSVENRVTGGHPLAKNIQYF. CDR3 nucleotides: TGCAGCGTTGAAAATAGAGTCACAGGGGGTCATCCACTAGCCAAAAACATTCAGTACTTC.

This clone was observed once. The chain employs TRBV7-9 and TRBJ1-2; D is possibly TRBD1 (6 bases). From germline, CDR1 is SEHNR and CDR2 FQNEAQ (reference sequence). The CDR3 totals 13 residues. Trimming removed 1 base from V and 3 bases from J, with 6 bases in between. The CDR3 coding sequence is TGTGCCAGCAGCTTAGGACAGGACTATGGCTACACCTTC. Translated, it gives CASSLGQDYGYTF.

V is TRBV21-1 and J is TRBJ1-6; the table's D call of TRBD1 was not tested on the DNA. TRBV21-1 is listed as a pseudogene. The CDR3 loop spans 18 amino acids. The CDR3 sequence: CASSLGAGPRSYNSPLHF. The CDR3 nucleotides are TGTGCCAGCAGCTTAGGGGCAGGACCGCGCTCCTATAATTCACCCCTCCACTTT.

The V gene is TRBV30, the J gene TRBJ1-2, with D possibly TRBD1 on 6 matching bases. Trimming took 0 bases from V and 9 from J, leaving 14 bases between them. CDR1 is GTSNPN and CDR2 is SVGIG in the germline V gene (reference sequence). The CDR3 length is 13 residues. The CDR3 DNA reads TGTGCCTGGAGTGTACTGGAGGGGGAACGCTACACCTTC. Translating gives CAWSVLEGERYTF.

The CDR3 DNA reads TGTGCCAGCAGCAACCCGGGACAGGTCACGAGAGGCACTGAAGCTTTCTTT. It is translated as CASSNPGQVTRGTEAFF. The genes are TRBV27 and TRBJ1-1; 8 bases are shared with TRBD1. The CDR3 has 17 residues. Germline CDR1 and CDR2: MNHEY and SMNVEV (reference sequence). Unmatched junction bases numbered 16, after V lost 6 bases and J lost 4 bases.

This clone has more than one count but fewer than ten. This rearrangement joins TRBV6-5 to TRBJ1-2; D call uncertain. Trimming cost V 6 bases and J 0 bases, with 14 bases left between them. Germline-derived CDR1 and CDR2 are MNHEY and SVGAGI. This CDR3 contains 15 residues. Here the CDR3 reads CASRPPAIANYGYTF. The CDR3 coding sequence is TGTGCCAGCAGGCCCCCCGCCATAGCTAACTATGGCTACACCTTC.

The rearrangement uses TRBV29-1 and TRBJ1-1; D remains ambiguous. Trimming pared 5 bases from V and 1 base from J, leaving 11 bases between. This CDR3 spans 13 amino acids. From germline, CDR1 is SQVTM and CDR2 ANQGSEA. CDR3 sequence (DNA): TGCAGCGTTACGACACTCCCGAACACTGAAGCTTTCTTT. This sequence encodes CSVTTLPNTEAFF.

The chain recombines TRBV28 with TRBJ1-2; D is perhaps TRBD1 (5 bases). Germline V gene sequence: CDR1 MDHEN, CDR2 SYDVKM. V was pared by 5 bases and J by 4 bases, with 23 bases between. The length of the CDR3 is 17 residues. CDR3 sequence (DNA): TGTGCCAGCAGTCTACACACTACGGGCCATGGGACCTATGGCTACACCTTC. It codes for CASSLHTTGHGTYGYTF.

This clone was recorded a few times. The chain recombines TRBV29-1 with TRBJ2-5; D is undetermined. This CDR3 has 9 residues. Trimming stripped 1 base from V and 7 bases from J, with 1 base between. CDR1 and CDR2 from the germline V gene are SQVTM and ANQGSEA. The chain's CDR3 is CSVEGTQYF. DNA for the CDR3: TGCAGCGTTGAAGGGACCCAGTACTTC.

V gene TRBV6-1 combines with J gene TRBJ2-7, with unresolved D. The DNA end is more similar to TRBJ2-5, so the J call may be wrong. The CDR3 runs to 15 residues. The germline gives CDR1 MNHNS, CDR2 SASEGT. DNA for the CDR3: TGTGCCAGCAGTCCACGAGATGGCGGACAAGAGACCCAGTACTTC. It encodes CASSPRDGGQETQYF.

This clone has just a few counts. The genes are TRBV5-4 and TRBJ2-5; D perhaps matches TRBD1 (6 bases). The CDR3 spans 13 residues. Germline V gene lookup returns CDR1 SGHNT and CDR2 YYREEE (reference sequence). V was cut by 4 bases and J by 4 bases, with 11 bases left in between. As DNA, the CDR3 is TGTGCCAGCAGCGATCGGACAGTAGAGACCCAGTACTTC. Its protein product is CASSDRTVETQYF.

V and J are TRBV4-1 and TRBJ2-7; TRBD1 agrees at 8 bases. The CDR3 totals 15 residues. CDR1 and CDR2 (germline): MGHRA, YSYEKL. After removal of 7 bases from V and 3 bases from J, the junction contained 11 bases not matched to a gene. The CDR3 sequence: CASTRRHRGDYEQYF. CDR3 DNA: TGCGCCAGCACTCGAAGGCACAGGGGGGACTACGAGCAGTACTTC.

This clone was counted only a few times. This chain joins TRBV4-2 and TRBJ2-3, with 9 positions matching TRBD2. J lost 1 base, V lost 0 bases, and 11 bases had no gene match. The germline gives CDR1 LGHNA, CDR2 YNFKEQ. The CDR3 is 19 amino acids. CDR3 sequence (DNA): TGTGCCAGCAGCCAAGAAAGGTCTAGCGGGGTAAGGGGCACAGATACGCAGTATTTT. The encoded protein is CASSQERSSGVRGTDTQYF.

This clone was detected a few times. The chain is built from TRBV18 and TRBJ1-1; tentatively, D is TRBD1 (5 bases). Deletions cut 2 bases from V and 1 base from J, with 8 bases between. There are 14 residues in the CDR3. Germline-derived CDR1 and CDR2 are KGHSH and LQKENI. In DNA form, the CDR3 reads TGTGCCAGCTCACCATCCAGGGAGAACACTGAAGCTTTCTTT. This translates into CASSPSRENTEAFF.

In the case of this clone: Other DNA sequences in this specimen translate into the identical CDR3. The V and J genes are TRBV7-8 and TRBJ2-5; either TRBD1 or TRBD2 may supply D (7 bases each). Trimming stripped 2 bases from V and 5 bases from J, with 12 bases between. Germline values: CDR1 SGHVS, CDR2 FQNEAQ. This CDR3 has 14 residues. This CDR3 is CASSLRQGGETQYF. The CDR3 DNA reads TGTGCCAGCAGCTTACGACAGGGAGGGGAGACCCAGTACTTC.

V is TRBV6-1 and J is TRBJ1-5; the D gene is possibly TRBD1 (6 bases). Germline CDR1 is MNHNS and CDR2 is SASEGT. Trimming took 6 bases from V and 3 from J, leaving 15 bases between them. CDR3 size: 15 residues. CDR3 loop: CASSEQGLSNQPQHF. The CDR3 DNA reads TGTGCCAGCAGCGAACAGGGTCTTTCCAATCAGCCCCAGCATTTT.